This is a list of T cell receptor beta chains from one sample in a study of blood T cells in healthy people across ages. TCRdb re-called the 5' RACE reads with MiXCR, one entry per CDR3 protein. The table includes hundreds of thousands of distinct CDR3 sequences, under 65% detected once. Sequenced input: blood. The receptors originated from a man aged 55 to 70 in good health. Each CDR3 is given with its conserved first and last residue. A D gene is named only where the DNA matches it firmly. A row's size may be missing; if present it is once, few, many or a size class.

j_gene	abundance	d_gene	v_gene	CDR3nt	CDR3aa
TRBJ2-3	few	.	TRBV24-1	TGTGCCACCAGTGACCCCGGAAGGGGGGGTAAGACAGATACGCAGTATTTT	CATSDPGRGGKTDTQYF
TRBJ2-5	.	TRBD2	TRBV5-1	TGCGCCAGCAGCTTGGGCCGCGCTAGCGGGGGTCAAGAGACCCAGTACTTC	CASSLGRASGGQETQYF
TRBJ2-7	.	.	TRBV2	TGTGCCAGCAGTAGGGACACGGACCACGAGCAGTACTTC	CASSRDTDHEQYF
TRBJ2-3	.	.	TRBV4-3	TGCGCCAGCAGCCCAACTAGGACCAGCACAGATACGCAGTATTTT	CASSPTRTSTDTQYF
TRBJ2-5	.	.	TRBV2	TGTGCCAGCTCCATCAAAGGTGTGACCCAGTACTTC	CASSIKGVTQYF
TRBJ1-5	few	.	TRBV15	TGTGCCACCAGCGAGGGACGTAGCAATCAGCCCCAGCATTTT	CATSEGRSNQPQHF
TRBJ2-3	.	TRBD2	TRBV5-1	TGCGCCAGCAGCTTGGGGTCGGGGGGTGTGGCAGATACGCAGTATTTT	CASSLGSGGVADTQYF
TRBJ2-5	few	.	TRBV6-5	TGTGCCAGCATGAGGGACACTGGACCCGAGACCCAGTACTTC	CASMRDTGPETQYF
TRBJ2-2	.	.	TRBV24-1	TGTGCCACCAGGGGGGGGAACACCGGGGAGCTGTTTTTT	CATRGGNTGELFF
TRBJ2-5	.	.	TRBV6-1	TGTGCCAGCAGTGCCGGTGTCTACCAAGAGACCCAGTACTTC	CASSAGVYQETQYF
TRBJ1-2	.	.	TRBV24-1	TGTGCCACCAGTGACTTCGACAGCACATATGGCTACACCTTC	CATSDFDSTYGYTF
TRBJ2-3	.	TRBD2	TRBV15	TGTGCCACCAGCAGAGATCTGGGACTAGCGGGGGGGGCGGATACGCAGTATTTT	CATSRDLGLAGGADTQYF
TRBJ2-7	.	.	TRBV15	TGTGCCACCAGCAGAGATCAAGGTTTCAGCTACGAGCAGTACTTC	CATSRDQGFSYEQYF
TRBJ1-5	.	.	TRBV7-8	TGTGCCAGCAGCTTAGCGGGAGGGTTCTTTAATCAGCCCCAGCATTTT	CASSLAGGFFNQPQHF
TRBJ1-1	.	.	TRBV5-1	TGCGCCAGCAGCTTAGAACAGATGAACACTGAAGCTTTCTTT	CASSLEQMNTEAFF
TRBJ2-7	.	TRBD1	TRBV7-2	TGTGCCAGCAGCTTTGGACAGGGTCAGTACGAGCAGTACTTC	CASSFGQGQYEQYF
TRBJ2-1	.	.	TRBV2	TGTGCCAGCAGTGAGCCAACTAGCTATGAGCAGTTCTTC	CASSEPTSYEQFF
TRBJ2-7	few	.	TRBV28	TGTGCCAGCAGTTTACAGACAGGAAAGCAGTACTTC	CASSLQTGKQYF
TRBJ2-3	few	.	TRBV4-1	TGCGCCAGCAGCCAAGCTCTGGATACGCAGTATTTT	CASSQALDTQYF
TRBJ2-5	.	.	TRBV7-9	TGTGCCAGCGCCCCCTCGGGAAACAGGGCCCAAGAGACCCAGTACTTC	CASAPSGNRAQETQYF
TRBJ1-6	.	TRBD1	TRBV7-6	TGTGCCAGCAGCGGAACAGGGGGCGCTCTATGGAATTCACCCCTCCACTTT	CASSGTGGALWNSPLHF
TRBJ2-1	.	.	TRBV14	TGTGCCAGCAGCCAAGGGGCCAATGCCATCCTTTACAATGAGCAGTTCTTC	CASSQGANAILYNEQFF
TRBJ2-5	few	.	TRBV5-1	TGCGCCAGCAGCTTGGGATCCGGGGGAGTAACAGAGACCCAGTACTTC	CASSLGSGGVTETQYF
TRBJ2-2	.	TRBD2	TRBV4-1	TGCGCCAGCAACCAAGATCGGCTAGCGGGGCCCAACACCGGGGAGCTGTTTTTT	CASNQDRLAGPNTGELFF
TRBJ2-2	.	.	TRBV5-1	TGCGCCAGCAAAGGAGAGAACACCGGGGAGCTGTTTTTT	CASKGENTGELFF
TRBJ2-7	.	.	TRBV20-1	TGCAGTGCTAGCGGGGGTACCCCTGGTGAGCAGTACTTC	CSASGGTPGEQYF
TRBJ2-1	.	TRBD1	TRBV6-1	TGTGCCAGCAGTGAGCCCGGGACAGGCAACAATGAGCAGTTCTTC	CASSEPGTGNNEQFF
TRBJ2-7	few	.	TRBV7-8	TGTGCCAGCAGTTCCGTAGACGAGCAGTACTTC	CASSSVDEQYF
TRBJ2-5	.	.	TRBV28	TGTGCCAGCAGTTTAGGGCAGTACCAAGCGACCCAGTACTTC	CASSLGQYQATQYF
TRBJ1-1	.	TRBD1	TRBV5-8	TGTGCCAGCAGCTTGGAGAGCGTCAGGGGGGCGACTGAAGCTTTCTTT	CASSLESVRGATEAFF
TRBJ2-7	few	.	TRBV29-1	TGCAGCGTTGAAGGGTTGCGGGGGCCTGCCTACGAGCAGTACTTC	CSVEGLRGPAYEQYF
TRBJ1-2	once	TRBD1	TRBV7-2	TGTGCCAGCAGCTCCGGACAGGGCAATGGCTACACCTTC	CASSSGQGNGYTF
TRBJ2-1	once	TRBD2	TRBV4-3	TGCGCCAGCAGCCAGGATCTAGCGGGGGGATACAATGAGCAGTTCTTC	CASSQDLAGGYNEQFF
TRBJ2-2	.	.	TRBV7-2	TGTGCCAGCAGCTTAGGCCGGGGCACCGGGGAGCTGTTTTTT	CASSLGRGTGELFF
TRBJ2-7	.	TRBD1	TRBV12-3/TRBV12-4	TGTGCCAGCACCATAACAGGGGGCGACGACGAGCAGTACTTC	CASTITGGDDEQYF
TRBJ2-5	many	.	TRBV12-3/TRBV12-4	TGTGCCAGCAGTTTAAGGGAGACCCAGTACTTC	CASSLRETQYF
TRBJ2-2	.	.	TRBV11-2	TGTGCCAGCAGCTTTCAGACCGGGGAGCTGTTTTTT	CASSFQTGELFF